The rows below give T cell receptor beta chains drawn from one sample of a study of siplizumab effects on memory and regulatory T cells. Clones were sequenced by immunoSEQ multiplex PCR, and TCRdb holds only the in-frame ones, with some missing. The sample carries over 100,000 clones, roughly nine tenths recorded once. The sequencing sample was made of Tregs sorted from blood. These receptors were collected from a human donor in good health. The CDR3 runs from the conserved cysteine through the conserved F or W.

>TRBJ1-4|TRBV5-1
CASSLQGGANEKLFF
>TRBJ2-7|TRBV5-5
CASSFSSSPGSYEQYF
>TRBJ2-1|TRBV6-6
CASSPAGLGDEQFF
>TRBJ2-1|TRBV7-2
CASNPRQGPYNEQFF
>TRBJ2-5|TRBV21-1
CASSLEGTYQETQYF
>TRBJ2-1|TRBV2
CATWDVLDNEQFF
>TRBJ2-6|TRBV2
CALLRPGANVLTF
>TRBJ1-1|TRBV6-5
CASSRGWGTEAFF
>TRBJ2-3|TRBV19
CASTLGGRGTDTQYF
>TRBJ1-3|TRBV11-2
CASRTRGAIGVSGNTIYF
>TRBJ2-1|TRBV29-1
CSVAYNEQFF
>TRBJ1-5|TRBV19
CASSPPPVRQPQHF
>TRBJ1-2|TRBV5-1
CASSLEGTGAIYGYTF
>TRBJ1-1|TRBV7-9
CASSLTQGSAEAFF
>TRBJ2-1|TRBV4-2
CASSQEGGGGYNEQFF
>TRBJ2-3|TRBV5-4
CASSLILAGGPDTQYF
>TRBJ1-4|TRBV19
CASVDAGTSNEKLFF
>TRBJ1-1|TRBV6-6
CAGRDRGWDTEAFF
>TRBJ2-3|TRBV15
CATRRTATDTQYF
>TRBJ2-1|TRBV7-6
CASSLGGQDYNEQFF
>TRBJ2-1|TRBV7-2
CASSSSGGPLEQFF
>TRBJ1-5|TRBV6-1
CGGSYHHSNQPQHF
>TRBJ1-1|TRBV10-3
CAISLQGNTEAFF
>TRBJ2-2|TRBV7-8
CASGKRGENTGELFF
>TRBJ1-2|TRBV5-4
CASARRTRKAYGYTF
>TRBJ2-3|TRBV4-2
CASSQDQGGTQYF
>TRBJ2-3|TRBV9
CASSVRQVSTDTQYF
>TRBJ2-5|TRBV9
CASSVNDRGGETQYF
>TRBJ1-1|TRBV2
CASSLTPGTSNTEAFF
>TRBJ1-6|TRBV18
CASSPFAMVDLSSPLHF
>TRBJ2-1|TRBV11-2
CASSLTFHEQFF
>TRBJ1-1|TRBV6-1
CASSERQGSTEAFF
>TRBJ1-2|TRBV5-6
CASTTGKLYGYTF
>TRBJ2-5|TRBV5-1
CASIGQETQYF
>TRBJ2-5|TRBV5-4
CASSGGLAGSKQETQYF
>TRBJ2-7|TRBV10-1
CASSEGVGAAYEQYF
>TRBJ2-7|TRBV19
CASSRTGASYEQYF
>TRBJ2-7|TRBV2
CASTREGGSYEQYF
>TRBJ1-2|TRBV7-2
CASSLEAPGLGYGYTF
>TRBJ1-6|TRBV6-1
CASSEQSQPF
>TRBJ1-1|TRBV5-1
CASSLVAQPNTEAFF
>TRBJ2-4|TRBV29-1
CSVEQRGNLAKNIQYF
>TRBJ2-1|TRBV5-1
CASSPRLADYNEQFF